In this sample, the clone carrying this TCR beta chain turned up once. This entry comes from a study of blood T cell repertoires in COVID-19. As for the study in general: Sites across the United States, Italy and Spain contributed samples from acute and convalescent COVID-19. PBMCs, B-cell-depleted T cells, or T cells were the source of the cDNA or gDNA that made up the material.

Original data processing: Researchers report that nucleated cell counts were estimated from reference gene primer amplification. Profiled with immunoSEQ multiplex PCR; TCRdb holds only in-frame clones, not every one. Clonal size and the V and J genes are those of that table, whereas D and trimming came from the DNA. The table shows 100,000 or so clones, with more than 85% occurring only once. V was pared by 5 bases and J by 0 bases, with 9 bases of the junction left unmatched. Germline V gives CDR1 SGHRS, CDR2 YFSETQ. The CDR3 length is 16 residues. This TCR was sampled from a man over 45 with active or convalescent COVID-19. Sequencing input: peripheral blood. V usage is TRBV5-1 and J usage is TRBJ1-1; 8 bases are shared with TRBD1. CDR3: CASRDRAGWMNTEAFF. As DNA, the CDR3 is TGCGCCAGCAGGGACAGGGCTGGGTGGATGAACACTGAAGCTTTCTTT.